These 16 T cell receptor beta chains were all obtained from the same sample, sequenced in a study of control samples from healthy donors and cancer patients. Some clones are missing from TCRdb's copy, which holds only in-frame ones; the method was immunoSEQ multiplex PCR. The profile shows 130,000 or so clones, around 90% of them singletons. What was sequenced was blood. The receptors were sampled from a man younger than 35 in good health.

V gene TRBV27 combines with J gene TRBJ1-5; possibly TRBD1 for D (5 bases). Germline V gives CDR1 MNHEY, CDR2 SMNVEV (reference sequence). Between the trimmed V and J ends, which lost 0 bases and 9 bases, there was a span of 6 bases. The CDR3 length is 12 residues. The CDR3 DNA is TGTGCCAGCAGTTTATCGGGGGGGCCCCAGCATTTT. Translation: CASSLSGGPQHF.

The rearrangement joins TRBV9 to TRBJ1-1, with D possibly TRBD1 on 5 matching bases. This CDR3 region has 14 residues. CDR1 and CDR2 (germline): SGDLS, YYNGEE. V lost 2 bases, J lost 5 bases, and 13 bases lay in between. The CDR3 sequence: CASSVSQEITEAFF. CDR3 bases: TGTGCCAGCAGCGTTTCACAGGAGATAACTGAAGCTTTCTTT.

This chain links TRBV29-1 with TRBJ2-5, with no clear D. Trimming shortened V by 4 bases and J by 1 base, and 10 bases separated the two germline ends. Germline V lookup: CDR1 SQVTM, CDR2 ANQGSEA. The CDR3 length is 13 residues. CDR3 coding DNA: TGCAGCGTTGGGAACGTACTCCAAGAGACCCAGTACTTC. Translated: CSVGNVLQETQYF.

The chain joins TRBV5-1 to TRBJ2-1; D perhaps matches TRBD1 (6 bases). The germline gives CDR1 SGHRS, CDR2 YFSETQ. The CDR3 length is 13 residues. Trimming cost V 4 bases and J 9 bases, with 14 bases left between them. This chain's CDR3 is CASSELQGLEQFF. In nucleotides, the CDR3 is TGCGCCAGCAGCGAATTACAGGGTCTTGAGCAGTTCTTC.

The V and J genes are TRBV9 and TRBJ1-2; 7 bases map to TRBD1. J gave up 4 bases and V 1 base, and 31 bases lay outside the gene matches. Germline V gene data show CDR1 as SGDLS and CDR2 as YYNGEE. CDR3 length: 23 amino acids. The CDR3 is CASSVLLEGGFNGTESFFYGYTF. DNA for the CDR3: TGTGCCAGCAGCGTACTGCTGGAGGGTGGCTTCAATGGGACAGAGAGTTTCTTCTATGGCTACACCTTC.

The chain employs TRBV19 and TRBJ2-1; TRBD1 or TRBD2 may be the D gene (7 bases each). Looked up from germline, CDR1 is LNHDA and CDR2 is SQIVND (reference sequence). Trimming pared 4 bases from V and 3 bases from J, leaving 16 bases between. CDR3 length: 16 residues. The CDR3 nucleotides read TGTGCCAGTAGTAACCACCCAGGGGGGGACTACAATGAGCAGTTCTTC. This gives the protein CASSNHPGGDYNEQFF.

This clone was picked up one time. The CDR3: CASSLEWVGGELFF. For the CDR3, the DNA is TGCGCCAGCAGCTTGGAATGGGTTGGCGGGGAGCTGTTTTTT. The chain uses TRBV5-1 and TRBJ2-2; D ambiguous. The CDR3 is 14 residues long. CDR1 and CDR2 (germline): SGHRS, YFSETQ. The germline V and J ends were trimmed by 0 bases and 7 bases, with 10 bases remaining between them.

The chain combines TRBV7-9 with TRBJ1-5; D gene uncertain. V was shortened by 7 bases and J by 3 bases, with 10 bases between the two germline ends. The CDR3 runs to 13 residues. The germline V gene has CDR1 SEHNR and CDR2 FQNEAQ (reference sequence). CDR3 protein: CASTLGSNQPQHF. The CDR3, as DNA: TGTGCCAGCACGTTGGGTTCCAATCAGCCCCAGCATTTT.

The chain uses TRBV27 and TRBJ1-5; D is unresolved. Trimming shortened V by 3 bases and J by 4 bases, and 10 bases separated the two germline ends. The length of the CDR3 is 14 residues. The germline CDR1 and CDR2 sequences are MNHEY and SMNVEV (reference sequence). The CDR3 region is CASSFAGLNQPQHF. The CDR3 DNA reads as TGTGCCAGCAGTTTCGCAGGCCTTAATCAGCCCCAGCATTTT.

The rearrangement links TRBV18 to TRBJ2-7; D ambiguous. The CDR3 is 14 residues long. CDR1 KGHSH and CDR2 LQKENI come from the germline V gene. V was trimmed by 0 bases and J by 5 bases, leaving 11 bases between them. The CDR3: CASSPPARVDEQYF. CDR3 nucleotides: TGTGCCAGCTCACCACCGGCTAGGGTCGACGAGCAGTACTTC.

The chain combines TRBV28 with TRBJ2-4; 7 nucleotides line up with TRBD2. The CDR3 consists of 15 residues. V lost 6 bases to trimming and J lost 0 bases; unmatched junction nucleotides: 5. Germline CDR1 MDHEN, CDR2 SYDVKM. Here the CDR3 DNA reads TGTGCCAGCAGCAGACTAGCAGAAGCCAAAAACATTCAGTACTTC. Protein: CASSRLAEAKNIQYF.

This clone was recorded once. The V gene is TRBV4-1, the J gene TRBJ2-2, with 15 bases identical to TRBD2. Germline values: CDR1 MGHRA, CDR2 YSYEKL. This CDR3 comprises 20 residues. J lost 4 bases, V lost 2 bases, and 11 bases had no gene match. The CDR3 region is CASSQPYLGLAGGVTGELFF. CDR3 nucleotide sequence: TGCGCCAGCAGCCAACCCTACTTGGGACTAGCGGGGGGCGTCACCGGGGAGCTGTTTTTT.

This rearrangement joins TRBV4-1 to TRBJ1-6, with a tentative D call TRBD1 (5 bases). The CDR3 sequence is 15 residues long. In germline, CDR1 is MGHRA, CDR2 YSYEKL. With 1 base removed from V and 8 bases from J, the gap between germline ends came to 12 bases. CDR3 bases: TGCGCCAGCAGCCAAGTCCTGGGACGGGATTCACCCCTCCACTTT. It codes for CASSQVLGRDSPLHF.

In DNA form, the CDR3 reads TGCGCCAGCAGCCAAGAAGTTAGGGTCCGTAACTATGGCTACACCTTC. Translated: CASSQEVRVRNYGYTF. This chain links TRBV4-1 with TRBJ1-2; unclear D gene. This CDR3 is 16 amino acids long. CDR1 and CDR2 (germline): MGHRA, YSYEKL. Trimming cost V 0 bases and J 1 base, with 12 bases left between them.

This chain connects TRBV10-3 to TRBJ2-3, with a tentative D call TRBD2 (5 bases). CDR3 length: 15 residues. Germline assignment: CDR1 ENHRY and CDR2 SYGVKD. V was clipped by 9 bases and J by 2 bases, with 18 bases between them. Written as DNA, the CDR3 is TGTGCCATTGGCCCGGGATCTGGACTCACAGATACGCAGTATTTT. Protein sequence: CAIGPGSGLTDTQYF.

The rearrangement uses TRBV19 and TRBJ2-5; 10 nucleotides align to TRBD1. Losses at the gene ends were 10 bases for V and 3 bases for J; bases not matched to a gene: 11. This CDR3 is 15 amino acids long. Germline CDR1 is LNHDA and CDR2 is SQIVND (reference sequence). The CDR3 nucleotides read TGTGCCACCCGGGACAGGGGATCGTCCAAAGAGACCCAGTACTTC. Translated: CATRDRGSSKETQYF. Based on the CDR3 plus reference TRBV19 and TRBJ2-5, the full variable domain is DGGITQSPKYLFRKEGQNVTLSCEQNLNHDAMYWYRQDPGQGLRLIYYSQIVNDFQKGDIAEGYSVSREKKESFPLTVTSAQKNPTAFYLCATRDRGSSKETQYFGPGTRLLVL.